The present TCR beta chain was sequenced within a study of T cells in Graves' hyperthyroidism and ophthalmopathy. The CDR3 length is 15 residues. Per the germline V gene, CDR1 is MNHNS and CDR2 is SASEGT. V trimming: 6 bases; J trimming: 5 bases; junction bases outside the gene matches: 10. This clonotype was counted once. Researchers amplified the TCR beta CDR3 regions from RNA transcripts. First-round RT-PCR of the TCR CDR3 relied on the HTBI primer set. TCRdb reanalysed the multiplex PCR reads using MiXCR and keeps one entry per CDR3 protein. The sample lists about 600,000 distinct CDR3 sequences, roughly 16% occurring once.

The sequence derives from a woman aged 40 to 50 with Graves' ophthalmopathy. This chain connects TRBV6-1 to TRBJ2-5; 9 nucleotides agree with TRBD2. The specimen sequenced was blood. In nucleotides, the CDR3 is TGTGCCAGCAGACCTGGCGGGGGGGAGGCGGAGACCCAGTACTTC. Amino acids: CASRPGGGEAETQYF.